The rows below give T cell receptor beta chains drawn from one sample of a study of shared clonotypes between healthy human individuals. Profiling relied on immunoSEQ multiplex PCR, and the TCRdb table lists in-frame clones only, not all of them. The table lists 1,500,000 or so clones, more than 95% of them singletons. Sequenced input: naive CD4+ T cells sorted from blood. Receptor source: a young man in good health. Both conserved end residues are part of each CDR3.

V	J	CDR3
TRBV27	TRBJ1-2	CASSLNRDRGDYYGYTF
TRBV10-3	TRBJ2-1	CAISDWSVNADNEQFF
TRBV20-1	TRBJ1-2	CSARHGGYTF
TRBV29-1	TRBJ2-2	CSAGTKNTGELFF
TRBV19	TRBJ1-1	CASSGRARTNEAFF
TRBV7-6	TRBJ2-5	CASSLGTGGSETQYF
TRBV7-2	TRBJ2-7	CASRRGTSGRSSYEQYF
TRBV7-9	TRBJ2-2	CASSLLAVNTGELFF
TRBV9	TRBJ2-5	CASSPLKLGETQYF
TRBV9	TRBJ2-7	CASSATGLAPYEQYF
TRBV25-1	TRBJ1-1	CASRRDGSGYTEAFF
TRBV10-1	TRBJ2-3	CASSDRDRGPPDTQYF
TRBV6-1	TRBJ2-2	CASSEVGEELFF
TRBV10-2	TRBJ1-5	CASSLKIRGTGQPQHF
TRBV7-9	TRBJ1-3	CASRDTERYSGNSGNTIYF